This TCR beta chain appears in the sequencing data of a study of metastatic and nonmetastatic thyroid tumors. Looking at the study overall: Where malignant and benign thyroid patients were concerned, repertoires were compared across blood and tumor or nodule tissue.

No treatment had been given to any patient before thyroid surgery. In the authors' methods: To classify distant metastasis in papillary thyroid cancer, a model was built from CDR3 differences across clinicopathological groups. From the PCR reads, TCRdb re-called clones with MiXCR. The V and J calls come from TCRdb's annotation, not from the publication. The data show 90,000 or so clones, less than 10% seen once. The CDR3 has 17 residues. Germline-derived CDR1 and CDR2 are MNHNS and SASEGT. V shed 2 bases and J shed 0 bases, with 15 bases lying between them. The V call is TRBV6-1, the J call TRBJ2-3, with D tentatively TRBD2 (7 bases). The sample consisted of blood. The TCR comes from a female donor with papillary thyroid cancer or a benign thyroid nodule (not recorded which). Some clones in this sample may be carry-over from other donors' samples. The CDR3 region is CASSEFFAGASTDTQYF. The CDR3 DNA sequence: TGTGCCAGCAGTGAATTTTTTGCGGGGGCCAGCACAGATACGCAGTATTTT.